This T cell receptor beta chain derives from a study of radiation and T cells in renal cell carcinoma. Stated time point: baseline pretreatment blood. Treatment reported: 15 Gy SBRT to primary tumor, nephrectomy 4 weeks later. The CDR3 runs to 13 residues. In germline, CDR1 is MNHNS, CDR2 SASEGT. Trimming removed 8 bases at V and 0 bases at J, with 9 bases between. Profiling relied on immunoSEQ multiplex PCR, and the TCRdb table lists in-frame clones only, not all of them. The sample holds approximately 100,000 clones; roughly 90% are singletons and the top ten take 7.5% to 8.5%. Here the sequenced sample was blood, taken from a patient whose treatment included radiotherapy and nephrectomy. The V gene is TRBV6-1, the J gene TRBJ2-3; no definite D call. The source is a man aged 50 to 59 with renal cell carcinoma. The CDR3: CASLPTSTDTQYF. The CDR3 nucleotides read TGTGCCAGCTTACCCACTAGCACAGATACGCAGTATTTT.